A selection of T cell receptor beta chains follows, all from one sample in a study of shared clonotypes between healthy human individuals. TCRdb's copy holds only in-frame clones and misses some; the assay was immunoSEQ multiplex PCR. The sample consists of some 1,600,000 clones, 95% to 99% of them appearing once. The sequencing input was naive CD4+ T cells sorted from blood. These receptors all stem from a man aged 25-45 years in good health. CDR3s include the opening cysteine and the closing phenylalanine or tryptophan. The D gene is left open where the match is weak. Some rows have no size entry. The others give once, few or many, or a class for an expanded clone.

CASSLLRPAEAFF | TGTGCCAGCAGTTTATTGCGTCCAGCTGAAGCTTTCTTT | TRBJ1-1 | - | - | TRBV28
CASSALPGLAAYEQYF | TGTGCCAGCTCAGCGCTTCCGGGACTCGCAGCCTACGAGCAGTACTTC | TRBJ2-7 | - | - | TRBV18
CASSYETSPYEQYF | TGTGCCAGCAGTTACGAGACTAGTCCCTACGAGCAGTACTTC | TRBJ2-7 | - | once | TRBV6-6
CASSRLAGGAYEQYF | TGCGCCAGCAGCCGTCTGGCAGGGGGGGCCTACGAGCAGTACTTC | TRBJ2-7 | - | - | TRBV4-3
CASSSRTLTGELFF | TGTGCCAGCAGCTCTAGGACACTAACCGGGGAGCTGTTTTTT | TRBJ2-2 | - | - | TRBV11-1
CASSLVGYTF | TGTGCCAGCAGCTTGGTTGGCTACACCTTC | TRBJ1-2 | - | - | TRBV5-8
CASSKRSQETQYF | TGTGCCAGCAGCAAGAGGAGCCAAGAGACCCAGTACTTC | TRBJ2-5 | - | - | TRBV6-6
CASSLLAGGGYNEQFF | TGCGCCAGCAGCCTACTAGCGGGAGGTGGGTACAATGAGCAGTTCTTC | TRBJ2-1 | TRBD2 | once | TRBV5-1
CASSRTHRGLREKLFF | TGCGCCAGCAGCAGAACCCACAGGGGGCTGAGGGAAAAACTGTTTTTT | TRBJ1-4 | TRBD1 | - | TRBV5-1
CASSLDSRGNQPQHF | TGCGCCAGCAGCTTGGATTCCAGGGGAAATCAGCCCCAGCATTTT | TRBJ1-5 | - | - | TRBV5-1
CASSLASGASNTEAFF | TGTGCCAGCAGCTTAGCGTCCGGAGCCTCGAACACTGAAGCTTTCTTT | TRBJ1-1 | - | - | TRBV11-2
CASSFLQLQETQYF | TGTGCCAGCAGCTTCTTACAACTTCAAGAGACCCAGTACTTC | TRBJ2-5 | - | - | TRBV11-2
CASSEARLAGTGELFF | TGTGCCAGCAGTGAAGCGCGGCTAGCGGGCACCGGGGAGCTGTTTTTT | TRBJ2-2 | TRBD2 | - | TRBV2
CASSTRWGPGGQKLFF | TGTGCCAGCAGTACCCGGTGGGGGCCCGGAGGCCAAAAACTGTTTTTT | TRBJ1-4 | - | - | TRBV27
CASSARQAGGELFF | TGTGCCAGCAGCGCACGACAGGCAGGCGGGGAGCTGTTTTTT | TRBJ2-2 | - | - | TRBV9
CASSLILGPTDTQYF | TGTGCCAGCAGCTTAATACTAGGCCCCACAGATACGCAGTATTTT | TRBJ2-3 | - | - | TRBV7-3
CASSRPNTGELFF | TGTGCCAGCAGCAGACCGAACACCGGGGAGCTGTTTTTT | TRBJ2-2 | - | - | TRBV7-2
CASSLAPIATDTQYF | TGTGCCAGCAGCTTAGCGCCCATAGCCACAGATACGCAGTATTTT | TRBJ2-3 | - | once | TRBV7-9
CASSLAGPHGQGGGKNIQYF | TGTGCCAGCAGCTTAGCAGGGCCCCACGGACAGGGAGGCGGCAAAAACATTCAGTACTTC | TRBJ2-4 | TRBD1 | - | TRBV11-3
CASSPLTSGSFVRGQETQYF | TGTGCCAGCTCACCTCTTACTAGCGGGAGTTTTGTACGGGGGCAAGAGACCCAGTACTTC | TRBJ2-5 | TRBD2 | - | TRBV18
CASTIRTGGPETQYF | TGCGCCAGCACCATCCGGACAGGGGGCCCTGAGACCCAGTACTTC | TRBJ2-5 | TRBD1 | - | TRBV5-1
CASSFHPYNEQFF | TGTGCCAGCAGCTTCCATCCCTACAATGAGCAGTTCTTC | TRBJ2-1 | - | once | TRBV11-2
CASSFMTSGPPQFF | TGTGCCAGCAGTTTTATGACTAGCGGCCCCCCACAGTTCTTC | TRBJ2-1 | TRBD2 | - | TRBV27
CASTSDRGNTEAFF | TGTGCCAGCACTTCGGACAGGGGGAACACTGAAGCTTTCTTT | TRBJ1-1 | TRBD1 | - | TRBV6-1
CSVTHRGRGYEQYF | TGCAGCGTCACCCATCGGGGCAGGGGCTACGAGCAGTACTTC | TRBJ2-7 | - | - | TRBV29-1
CASSPRPPTSGRALLRNEQFF | TGTGCCAGCAGCCCACGGCCCCCGACTAGCGGGAGGGCCCTTCTGAGAAATGAGCAGTTCTTC | TRBJ2-1 | TRBD2 | - | TRBV9
CASSLAGRGTYEQYF | TGTGCCAGCAGCTTAGCGGGGCGGGGGACCTACGAGCAGTACTTC | TRBJ2-7 | TRBD2 | - | TRBV7-2
CSVPDRGTGEAFF | TGCAGCGTTCCGGACAGGGGGACGGGTGAAGCTTTCTTT | TRBJ1-1 | TRBD1 | - | TRBV29-1
CASSPGVGYQPQHF | TGTGCCAGCTCACCGGGGGTCGGGTATCAGCCCCAGCATTTT | TRBJ1-5 | - | - | TRBV18
CASFAGDQETQYF | TGTGCCAGCTTCGCCGGGGACCAAGAGACCCAGTACTTC | TRBJ2-5 | - | - | TRBV28
CASRMVEKLFF | TGTGCCAGTAGGATGGTTGAAAAACTGTTTTTT | TRBJ1-4 | - | - | TRBV19
CASSLVTFAATDTQYF | TGCGCCAGCAGCCTCGTGACGTTTGCAGCCACAGATACGCAGTATTTT | TRBJ2-3 | - | - | TRBV5-1
CASSPLGRADTQYF | TGTGCCAGCAGCCCTCTCGGCAGGGCAGATACGCAGTATTTT | TRBJ2-3 | - | - | TRBV11-2
CASSTIQGRSAEAFF | TGTGCCAGCAGTACTATACAGGGGAGATCAGCTGAAGCTTTCTTT | TRBJ1-1 | TRBD1 | once | TRBV27
CSSRGGANTGELFF | TGCAGCAGCAGGGGGGGAGCGAACACCGGGGAGCTGTTTTTT | TRBJ2-2 | - | - | TRBV29-1
CASSPLLLAGGSYNEQFF | TGTGCCAGCAGCCCTCTTCTCCTAGCGGGCGGCTCCTACAATGAGCAGTTCTTC | TRBJ2-1 | TRBD2 | - | TRBV14
CAWSGSYEQYF | TGTGCCTGGAGCGGGTCCTACGAGCAGTACTTC | TRBJ2-7 | - | - | TRBV30
CAISQGLKLFF | TGTGCCATCAGCCAGGGATTGAAACTGTTTTTT | TRBJ1-4 | - | - | TRBV10-3
CASGPLAGGPNEQFF | TGTGCCAGCGGGCCCCTAGCGGGAGGGCCTAATGAGCAGTTCTTC | TRBJ2-1 | TRBD2 | - | TRBV6-1
CASSSRDRGYEQYF | TGTGCCAGCAGTTCCCGGGACAGGGGCTACGAGCAGTACTTC | TRBJ2-7 | TRBD1 | - | TRBV2
CASSYSGAGRDYGYTF | TGTGCCAGCAGTTACTCCGGGGCAGGGAGAGACTATGGCTACACCTTC | TRBJ1-2 | - | - | TRBV6-5
CVSGFSGANVLTF | TGTGTATCAGGGTTCTCTGGGGCCAACGTCCTGACTTTC | TRBJ2-6 | - | - | TRBV28
CASSVVPSAHEQYF | TGTGCCAGCAGCGTAGTGCCTAGCGCCCACGAGCAGTACTTC | TRBJ2-7 | - | - | TRBV9
CASSFLPVSLNEQFF | TGTGCCAGCAGTTTTTTACCGGTTTCGCTCAATGAGCAGTTCTTC | TRBJ2-1 | - | once | TRBV27
CASSLGISGANVLTF | TGCGCCAGCAGCTTGGGGATTTCTGGGGCCAACGTCCTGACTTTC | TRBJ2-6 | - | - | TRBV5-1
CASSLDYSGGEQFF | TGTGCCAGCAGCTTAGATTATAGTGGGGGTGAGCAGTTCTTC | TRBJ2-1 | - | - | TRBV11-2
CASVGFGTSTYEQYF | TGTGCCAGCGTAGGCTTTGGGACTAGCACCTACGAGCAGTACTTC | TRBJ2-7 | TRBD2 | - | TRBV27
CASSKQGPYEQYF | TGTGCCAGCAGCAAACAGGGTCCCTACGAGCAGTACTTC | TRBJ2-7 | - | - | TRBV5-4
CASSSDGHMNTEAFF | TGTGCCAGCAGCTCGGACGGACACATGAACACTGAAGCTTTCTTT | TRBJ1-1 | - | - | TRBV11-1
CASSPGAGAAFF | TGTGCCAGCTCACCAGGAGCAGGGGCCGCTTTCTTT | TRBJ1-1 | - | once | TRBV18
CASSPQIGTGNEQYF | TGTGCCAGCTCACCTCAAATCGGGACAGGGAACGAGCAGTACTTC | TRBJ2-7 | TRBD1 | - | TRBV18